This T cell receptor beta chain was sequenced in a study of low-dose radiotherapy and immunotherapy resistance in tumors. Study summary: Cohort 2, a group dosed every two weeks at 1 Gy per fraction, received 13 Gy in total over 26 weeks. Participants were given intravenous cyclophosphamide 200 mg/m2 every two weeks, one day before radiation and immunotherapy. Every two weeks patients got nivolumab 240 mg flat dose, plus ipilimumab 1 mg/kg every six weeks, intravenously.

TRAV- and TRBV-specific primers primed first-strand cDNA, covering alpha and beta chains. TCRs were amplified for 20 to 25 PCR cycles with a constant-region primer and V-primer adapter. In TCRdb, the reads were re-called with MiXCR into one record per CDR3 protein. Counted here are about 39,000 distinct CDR3 sequences, about 20% occurring once; the ten biggest clones make up under 9.5%. With 7 bases removed from V and 4 bases from J, the gap between germline ends came to 14 bases. Looked up from germline, CDR1 is MNHEY and CDR2 is SVGAGI. This CDR3 is built from 14 residues. This clonotype was counted many times. Documented time point: after trial treatment. Specified treatment: LDRT plus nivolumab, ipilimumab, low-dose cyclophosphamide and aspirin (RACIN trial). Each patient who was eligible had an advanced solid tumor with no tumor-infiltrating lymphocytes.

The source of this sequence is a female donor with ovarian cancer. The sample in question was PBMCs, obtained after low-dose radiotherapy plus immunotherapy. The chain combines TRBV6-5 with TRBJ1-3; tentative D call: TRBD1 (5 bases). CDR3 DNA sequence: TGTGCCAGCACCGGGGGGGTAGGGGGAAACACCATATATTTT. Translated: CASTGGVGGNTIYF.